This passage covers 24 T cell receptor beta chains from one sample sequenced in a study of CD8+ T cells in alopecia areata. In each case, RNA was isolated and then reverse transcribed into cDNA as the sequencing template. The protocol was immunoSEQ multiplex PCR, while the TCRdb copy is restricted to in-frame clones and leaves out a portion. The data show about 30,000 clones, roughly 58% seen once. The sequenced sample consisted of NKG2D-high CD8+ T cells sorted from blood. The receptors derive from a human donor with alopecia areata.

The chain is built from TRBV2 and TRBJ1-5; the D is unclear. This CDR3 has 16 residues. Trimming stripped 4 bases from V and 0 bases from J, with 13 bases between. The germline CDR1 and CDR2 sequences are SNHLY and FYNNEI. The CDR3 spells CASSGIRTNSNQPQHF. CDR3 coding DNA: TGTGCCAGCAGTGGTATTAGGACTAATAGCAATCAGCCCCAGCATTTT.

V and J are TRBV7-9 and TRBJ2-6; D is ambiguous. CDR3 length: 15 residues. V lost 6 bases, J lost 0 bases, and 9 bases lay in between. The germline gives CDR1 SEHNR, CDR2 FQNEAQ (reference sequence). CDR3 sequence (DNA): TGTGCCAGCAGTTCCCTGTCCTCTGGGGCCAACGTCCTGACTTTC. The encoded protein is CASSSLSSGANVLTF.

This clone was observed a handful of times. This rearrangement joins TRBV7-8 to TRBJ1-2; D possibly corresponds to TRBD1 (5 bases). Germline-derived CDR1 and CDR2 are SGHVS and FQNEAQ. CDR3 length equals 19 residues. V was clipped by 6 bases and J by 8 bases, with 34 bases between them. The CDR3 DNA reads TGTGCCAGCAGACTATCAACGGCGGACCCACTCAGGGTCGTAAACGGCTACACCTTC. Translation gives CASRLSTADPLRVVNGYTF. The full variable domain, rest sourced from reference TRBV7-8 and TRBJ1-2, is GAGVSQSPRYKVAKRGQDVALRCDPISGHVSLFWYQQALGQGPEFLTYFQNEAQLDKSGLPSDRFFAERPEGSVSTLKIQRTQQEDSAVYLCASRLSTADPLRVVNGYTFGSGTRLTVV.

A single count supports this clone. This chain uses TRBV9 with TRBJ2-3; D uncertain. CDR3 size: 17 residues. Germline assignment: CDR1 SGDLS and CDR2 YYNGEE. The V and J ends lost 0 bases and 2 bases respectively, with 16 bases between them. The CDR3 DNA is TGTGCCAGCAGCGTAGTAGATTGGTCCCTTCCCACAGATACGCAGTATTTT. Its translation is CASSVVDWSLPTDTQYF.

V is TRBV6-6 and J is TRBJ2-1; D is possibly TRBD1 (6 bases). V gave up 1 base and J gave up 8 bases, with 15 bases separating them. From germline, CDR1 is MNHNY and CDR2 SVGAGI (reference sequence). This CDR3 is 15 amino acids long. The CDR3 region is CASSYFQNRADEQFF. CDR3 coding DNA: TGTGCCAGCAGTTACTTCCAGAACAGGGCAGATGAGCAGTTCTTC.

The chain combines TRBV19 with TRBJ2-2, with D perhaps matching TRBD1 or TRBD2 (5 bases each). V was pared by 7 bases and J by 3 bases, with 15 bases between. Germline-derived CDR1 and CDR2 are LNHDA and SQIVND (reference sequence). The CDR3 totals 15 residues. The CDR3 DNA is TGTGCCAGTATCCCACCAGGGACGGACACCGGGGAGCTGTTTTTT. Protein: CASIPPGTDTGELFF.

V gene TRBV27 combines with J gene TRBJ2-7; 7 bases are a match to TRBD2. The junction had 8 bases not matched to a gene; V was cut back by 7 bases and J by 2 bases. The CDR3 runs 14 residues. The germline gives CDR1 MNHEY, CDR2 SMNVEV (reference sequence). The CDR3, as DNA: TGTGCCAGCACCCCCATTGGGGGGGCCTACGAGCAGTACTTC. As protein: CASTPIGGAYEQYF.

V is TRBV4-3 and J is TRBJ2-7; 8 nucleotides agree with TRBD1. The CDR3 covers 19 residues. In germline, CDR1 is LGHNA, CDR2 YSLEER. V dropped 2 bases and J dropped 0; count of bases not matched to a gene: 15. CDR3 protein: CASSQYLGDRDRPSYEQYF. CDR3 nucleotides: TGCGCCAGCAGCCAATATCTGGGGGACCGGGACAGGCCCTCCTACGAGCAGTACTTC.

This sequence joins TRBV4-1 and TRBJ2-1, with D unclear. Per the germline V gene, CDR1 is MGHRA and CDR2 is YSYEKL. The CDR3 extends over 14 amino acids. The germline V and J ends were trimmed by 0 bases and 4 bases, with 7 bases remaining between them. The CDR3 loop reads CASSQEAVYNEQFF. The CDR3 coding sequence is TGCGCCAGCAGCCAAGAGGCGGTTTACAATGAGCAGTTCTTC.

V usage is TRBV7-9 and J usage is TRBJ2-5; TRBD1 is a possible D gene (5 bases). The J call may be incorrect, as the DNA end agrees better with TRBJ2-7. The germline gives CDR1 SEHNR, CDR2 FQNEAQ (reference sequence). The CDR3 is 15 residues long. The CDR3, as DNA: TGTGCCAGCAGCTCCGTCACTTCAGGGTTGGACGAGCAGTACTTC. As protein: CASSSVTSGLDEQYF.

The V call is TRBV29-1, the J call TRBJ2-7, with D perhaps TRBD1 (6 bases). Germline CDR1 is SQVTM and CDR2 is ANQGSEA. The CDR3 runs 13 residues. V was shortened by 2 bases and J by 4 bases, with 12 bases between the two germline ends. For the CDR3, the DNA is TGCAGCGTTGAAACGACAGGCTCGTACGAGCAGTACTTC. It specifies CSVETTGSYEQYF.

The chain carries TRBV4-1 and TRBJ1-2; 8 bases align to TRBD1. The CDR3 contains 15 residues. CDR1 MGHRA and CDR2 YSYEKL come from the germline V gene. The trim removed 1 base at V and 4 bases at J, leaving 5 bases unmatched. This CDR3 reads CASSQGQGAGYGYTF. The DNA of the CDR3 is TGCGCCAGCAGCCAAGGGCAGGGGGCTGGCTATGGCTACACCTTC.

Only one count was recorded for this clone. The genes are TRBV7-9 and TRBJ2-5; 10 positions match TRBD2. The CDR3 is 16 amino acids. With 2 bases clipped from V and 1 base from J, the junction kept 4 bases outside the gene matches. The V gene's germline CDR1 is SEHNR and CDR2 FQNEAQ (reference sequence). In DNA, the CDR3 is TGTGCCAGCAGCTTATTGACTAGCGGGCTCCAAGAGACCCAGTACTTC. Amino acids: CASSLLTSGLQETQYF. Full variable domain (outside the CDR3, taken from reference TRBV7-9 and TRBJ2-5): DTGVSQNPRHKITKRGQNVTFRCDPISEHNRLYWYRQTLGQGPEFLTYFQNEAQLEKSRLLSDRFSAERPKGSFSTLEIQRTEQGDSAMYLCASSLLTSGLQETQYFGPGTRLLVL.

In nucleotides, the CDR3 is TGTGCCAGCAGTTCGCTTAGCGGGAGGGCCGACTACGAGCAGTACTTC. This sequence encodes CASSSLSGRADYEQYF. This sequence joins TRBV27 and TRBJ2-7; the match to TRBD2 covers 11 bases. Germline CDR1 MNHEY, CDR2 SMNVEV (reference sequence). The CDR3 is 16 amino acids. V was clipped by 4 bases and J by 3 bases; unmatched bases: 8.

CDR3 DNA sequence: TGTGCCAGCAGCCCCCCTGGCGGGGGACACTACAATGAGCAGTTCTTC. Protein sequence: CASSPPGGGHYNEQFF. The rearrangement joins TRBV4-2 to TRBJ2-1, with a possible D match to TRBD2 (7 bases). The CDR3 is 16 residues long. The ends were cut back, 4 bases at V and 3 bases at J, with 16 bases in the middle. The germline CDR1 and CDR2 sequences are LGHNA and YNFKEQ.

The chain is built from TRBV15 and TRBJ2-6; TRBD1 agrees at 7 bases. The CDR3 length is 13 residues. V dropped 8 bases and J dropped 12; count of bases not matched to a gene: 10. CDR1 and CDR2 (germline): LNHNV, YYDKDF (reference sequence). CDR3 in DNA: TGTGCCACCCAAGGGACAGTGGGTCCCGTCCTGACTTTC. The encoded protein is CATQGTVGPVLTF. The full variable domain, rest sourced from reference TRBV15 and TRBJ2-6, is DAMVIQNPRYQVTQFGKPVTLSCSQTLNHNVMYWYQQKSSQAPKLLFHYYDKDFNNEADTPDNFQSRRPNTSFCFLDIRSPGLGDTAMYLCATQGTVGPVLTFGAGSRLTVL.

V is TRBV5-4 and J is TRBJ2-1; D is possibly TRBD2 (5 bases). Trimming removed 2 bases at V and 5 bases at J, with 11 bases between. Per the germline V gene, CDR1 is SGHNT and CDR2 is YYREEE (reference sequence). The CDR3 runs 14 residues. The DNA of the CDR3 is TGTGCCAGCAGCTTACCCTACGGGGACAATGAGCAGTTCTTC. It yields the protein CASSLPYGDNEQFF.

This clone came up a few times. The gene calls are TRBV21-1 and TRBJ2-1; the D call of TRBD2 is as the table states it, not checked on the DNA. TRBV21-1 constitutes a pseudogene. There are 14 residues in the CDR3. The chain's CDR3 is CASSKRLADSEQFF. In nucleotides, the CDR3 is TGTGCCAGCAGCAAAAGACTAGCGGACAGTGAGCAGTTCTTC.

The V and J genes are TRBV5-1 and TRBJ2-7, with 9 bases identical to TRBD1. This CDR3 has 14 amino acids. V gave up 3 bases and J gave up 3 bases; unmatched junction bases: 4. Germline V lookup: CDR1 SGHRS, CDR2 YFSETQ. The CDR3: CASSSGTGIYEQYF. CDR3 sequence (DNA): TGCGCCAGCAGCTCCGGGACAGGGATCTACGAGCAGTACTTC.

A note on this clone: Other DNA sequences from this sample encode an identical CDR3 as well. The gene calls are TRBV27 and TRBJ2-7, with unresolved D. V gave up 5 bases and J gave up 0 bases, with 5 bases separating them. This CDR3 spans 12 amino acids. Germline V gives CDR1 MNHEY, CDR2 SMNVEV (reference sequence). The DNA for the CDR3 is TGTGCCAGCAGTCCGAACTCCTACGAGCAGTACTTC. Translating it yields CASSPNSYEQYF.

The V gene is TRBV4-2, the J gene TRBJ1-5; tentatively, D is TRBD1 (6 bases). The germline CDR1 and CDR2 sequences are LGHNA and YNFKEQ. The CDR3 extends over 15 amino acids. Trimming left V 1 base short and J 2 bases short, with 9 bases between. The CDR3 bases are TGTGCCAGCAGCCAAGTGGCAGGGGGCAATCAGCCCCAGCATTTT. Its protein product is CASSQVAGGNQPQHF.

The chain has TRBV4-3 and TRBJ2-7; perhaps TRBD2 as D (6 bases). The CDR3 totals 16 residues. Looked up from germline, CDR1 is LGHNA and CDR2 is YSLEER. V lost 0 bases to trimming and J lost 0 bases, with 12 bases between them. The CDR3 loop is CASSQDYRGSSYEQYF. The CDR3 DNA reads TGCGCCAGCAGCCAAGATTACCGGGGGAGCTCCTACGAGCAGTACTTC.

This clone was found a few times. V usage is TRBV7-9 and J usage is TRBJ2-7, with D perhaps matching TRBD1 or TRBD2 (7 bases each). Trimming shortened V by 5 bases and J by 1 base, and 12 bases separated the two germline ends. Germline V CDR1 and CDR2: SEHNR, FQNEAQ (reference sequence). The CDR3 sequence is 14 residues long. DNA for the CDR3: TGTGCCAGCAGCCAGCGGGACAGATCCTACGAGCAGTACTTC. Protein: CASSQRDRSYEQYF.

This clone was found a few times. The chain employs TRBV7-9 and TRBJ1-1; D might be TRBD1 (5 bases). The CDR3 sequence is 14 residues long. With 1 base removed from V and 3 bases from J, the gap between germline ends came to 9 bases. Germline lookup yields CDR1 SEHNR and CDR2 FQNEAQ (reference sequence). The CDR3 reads CASSLDGDDTEAFF. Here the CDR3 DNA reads TGTGCCAGCAGCTTAGATGGGGACGACACTGAAGCTTTCTTT. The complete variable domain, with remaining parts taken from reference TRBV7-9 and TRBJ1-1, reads DTGVSQNPRHKITKRGQNVTFRCDPISEHNRLYWYRQTLGQGPEFLTYFQNEAQLEKSRLLSDRFSAERPKGSFSTLEIQRTEQGDSAMYLCASSLDGDDTEAFFGQGTRLTVV.